This passage covers 23 T cell receptor beta chains from one sample sequenced in a study of T cell changes during pregnancy in multiple sclerosis. Sequencing was performed with immunoSEQ multiplex PCR; in TCRdb, only in-frame clones are kept and a portion is missing. Of roughly 40,000 clones listed, about 88% were seen once; the top ten hold about 1.2%. Sequenced here: CD4+ T cells from peripheral blood mononuclear cells, sampled before pregnancy. Every receptor here comes from a female donor with multiple sclerosis, enrolled in a pregnancy study.

The V gene is TRBV2, the J gene TRBJ2-1; 12 nucleotides align to TRBD2. CDR3 length: 14 amino acids. V gave up 10 bases and J gave up 9 bases; unmatched junction bases: 10. Germline V gene data show CDR1 as SNHLY and CDR2 as FYNNEI. The CDR3 reads CANPTSGSSSEQFF. The CDR3 DNA reads as TGTGCCAACCCGACTAGCGGGAGTAGTAGTGAGCAGTTCTTC.

J is TRBJ2-3 and V is TRBV6-1, with unresolved D. There are 14 residues in the CDR3. Trimming took 1 base from V and 6 from J, leaving 11 bases between them. Germline CDR1 reads MNHNS; CDR2 reads SASEGT. CDR3 DNA sequence: TGTGCCAGCAGTGAAGAGCCCCTATTGGATACGCAGTATTTT. Translated, it gives CASSEEPLLDTQYF.

The gene calls are TRBV29-1 and TRBJ2-1, with 11 bases matching TRBD2. This CDR3 is built from 15 residues. Germline V CDR1 and CDR2: SQVTM, ANQGSEA. Trimming removed 4 bases from V and 8 bases from J; junction bases left unmatched: 10. Here the CDR3 DNA reads TGCAGCGTTGTGAAACTAGCGGGAGTATTTTATGAGCAGTTCTTC. Protein sequence: CSVVKLAGVFYEQFF.

The CDR3 DNA sequence: TGTGCCAGTCTCAAGAGCTCCTACGAGCAGTACTTC. Amino acids: CASLKSSYEQYF. The chain uses TRBV28 and TRBJ2-7; D unclear. Trimming removed 9 bases at V and 0 bases at J, with 9 bases between. Germline V lookup: CDR1 MDHEN, CDR2 SYDVKM. This CDR3 region has 12 residues.

The chain combines TRBV12-5 with TRBJ2-7, with TRBD2 matching over 13 bases. This CDR3 spans 15 amino acids. The V and J ends lost 6 bases and 3 bases, in that order; junction bases with no gene match: 5. Per germline, CDR1 LGHNT and CDR2 FRNRAP. This chain's CDR3 is CASGHGTSGNYEQYF. Written as DNA, the CDR3 is TGTGCTAGTGGCCACGGGACTAGCGGGAACTACGAGCAGTACTTC.

The V call is TRBV23-1, the J call TRBJ2-7; possible D gene TRBD2, 6 bases. TRBV23-1 is given ORF status, its function remaining uncertain. With 2 bases removed from V and 2 bases from J, the gap between germline ends came to 13 bases. This CDR3 is built from 15 residues. CDR3 sequence reads: CASSQRAGEAYEQYF. The CDR3 region has the DNA TGCGCCAGCAGTCAAAGAGCCGGGGAGGCCTACGAGCAGTACTTC.

The CDR3 is CASSLRGTGRDTEAFF. The CDR3 bases are TGCGCCAGCAGCCTCAGGGGTACAGGTCGCGACACTGAAGCTTTCTTT. V and J are TRBV5-1 and TRBJ1-1, with TRBD1 as a possible D gene (6 bases). The CDR3 consists of 16 residues. Germline V gene data show CDR1 as SGHRS and CDR2 as YFSETQ. V was cut by 4 bases and J by 3 bases, with 19 bases left in between.

The gene calls are TRBV5-1 and TRBJ2-5; D possibly corresponds to TRBD2 (6 bases). This CDR3 has 15 amino acids. V was cut by 4 bases and J by 2 bases, with 15 bases left in between. Looked up from germline, CDR1 is SGHRS and CDR2 is YFSETQ. In DNA, the CDR3 is TGCGCCAGCAGCCCGACGTCTAGCGCTCAAGAGACCCAGTACTTC. Its protein is CASSPTSSAQETQYF.

V and J are TRBV18 and TRBJ2-3; TRBD2 matches 14 bases. V shed 4 bases and J 2 bases; nucleotides not matched to a gene: 2. Germline V lookup: CDR1 KGHSH, CDR2 LQKENI. This CDR3 is 16 amino acids long. In DNA form, the CDR3 reads TGTGCCAGCTCACGGGGACTAGCGGGAGTCACAGATACGCAGTATTTT. Protein product: CASSRGLAGVTDTQYF.

The rearrangement links TRBV23-1 to TRBJ2-5; D unresolved. TRBV23-1 is an ORF; its function is uncertain. The V end lost 0 bases, the J end lost 4 bases, and 6 bases lay between the germline ends. CDR3 length equals 13 residues. CDR3 nucleotides: TGCGCCAGCAGTCAATCTGTGCGAGAGACCCAGTACTTC. This codes for CASSQSVRETQYF.

The chain combines TRBV10-3 with TRBJ1-2, with 7 bases matching TRBD1. Germline values: CDR1 ENHRY, CDR2 SYGVKD. Trimming removed 4 bases from V and 3 bases from J; junction bases left unmatched: 5. CDR3 length: 14 residues. The CDR3 region is CAISVDRDDYGYTF. CDR3 sequence (DNA): TGTGCCATCAGTGTTGACAGGGATGACTATGGCTACACCTTC.

This clone was picked up a small number of times. The chain joins TRBV6-1 to TRBJ2-5; D might be TRBD2 (6 bases). CDR3 length equals 15 residues. V lost 6 bases to trimming and J lost 4 bases, with 18 bases between them. Germline lookup yields CDR1 MNHNS and CDR2 SASEGT. In DNA, the CDR3 is TGTGCCAGCAGCGACCTAGCGTATCGAGGAGAGACCCAGTACTTC. Translation: CASSDLAYRGETQYF.

The chain employs TRBV19 and TRBJ2-7; the match to TRBD2 covers 9 bases. Germline V lookup: CDR1 LNHDA, CDR2 SQIVND (reference sequence). The junction had 14 bases not matched to a gene; V was cut back by 5 bases and J by 0 bases. This CDR3 comprises 18 residues. CDR3 nucleotides: TGTGCCAGTAGTCCCCGGCGGGGGGGGCCCCAGAGCTCCTACGAGCAGTACTTC. This codes for CASSPRRGGPQSSYEQYF.

V gene TRBV11-3 combines with J gene TRBJ2-5, with D uncertain. The ends were cut back, 5 bases at V and 3 bases at J, with 4 bases in the middle. CDR3 length: 11 amino acids. From germline, CDR1 is SGHNT and CDR2 YENEEA. DNA of the CDR3: TGTGCCAGCAGCCAGGAAGAGACCCAGTACTTC. It translates to CASSQEETQYF.

This chain joins TRBV5-4 and TRBJ2-7; 7 bases agree with TRBD2. Germline CDR1 SGHNT, CDR2 YYREEE (reference sequence). The CDR3 is made up of 13 amino acids. The trim removed 3 bases at V and 5 bases at J, leaving 5 bases unmatched. CDR3: CASSSAGAHEQYF. Written as DNA, the CDR3 is TGTGCCAGCAGCTCCGCGGGAGCCCACGAGCAGTACTTC.

The rearrangement links TRBV10-2 to TRBJ2-1; TRBD2 matches at 12 bases. Germline V gene lookup returns CDR1 WSHSY and CDR2 SAAADI. With V trimmed by 6 bases and J by 6 bases, 6 bases remained unmatched. The CDR3 contains 15 residues. The CDR3 region is CASRTSGSSANEQFF. CDR3 DNA: TGCGCCAGCAGGACTAGCGGGAGTTCAGCCAATGAGCAGTTCTTC.

This chain connects TRBV27 to TRBJ1-2, with TRBD1 matching over 9 bases. This CDR3 has 15 residues. V dropped 2 bases and J dropped 8; count of bases not matched to a gene: 9. Germline V gives CDR1 MNHEY, CDR2 SMNVEV (reference sequence). The CDR3 region has the DNA TGTGCCAGCAGTTTAGGAGGACAGGGGTCAGCAGGCTACACCTTC. Translation gives CASSLGGQGSAGYTF.

J is TRBJ2-1 and V is TRBV29-1; 8 bases line up with TRBD2. J was trimmed by 6 bases and V by 3 bases; bases with no gene match: 7. Per the germline V gene, CDR1 is SQVTM and CDR2 is ANQGSEA. The length of the CDR3 is 14 residues. CDR3 loop: CSVDSREVGNEQFF. The CDR3 DNA reads as TGCAGCGTTGACTCGCGGGAGGTCGGCAATGAGCAGTTCTTC.

The gene calls are TRBV7-9 and TRBJ1-5, with TRBD1 matching over 8 bases. V dropped 5 bases and J dropped 8; count of bases not matched to a gene: 5. CDR1 SEHNR and CDR2 FQNEAQ come from the germline V gene (reference sequence). This CDR3 contains 13 residues. CDR3 DNA: TGTGCCAGCAGCGACAGGGGCGGTGAGCCCCAGCATTTT. Amino acid sequence: CASSDRGGEPQHF. The full variable domain, completed using reference TRBV7-9 and TRBJ1-5, is DTGVSQNPRHKITKRGQNVTFRCDPISEHNRLYWYRQTLGQGPEFLTYFQNEAQLEKSRLLSDRFSAERPKGSFSTLEIQRTEQGDSAMYLCASSDRGGEPQHFGDGTRLSIL.

This rearrangement joins TRBV4-1 to TRBJ1-1; D is uncertain. The germline V and J ends were trimmed by 5 bases and 3 bases, with 19 bases remaining between them. CDR1 is MGHRA and CDR2 is YSYEKL in the germline V gene. The CDR3 is 16 residues long. CDR3 DNA sequence: TGCGCCAGCAGCGCCCGACCAGCAAGGAGGGACACTGAAGCTTTCTTT. Its protein is CASSARPARRDTEAFF.

CDR3 protein: CASTSRGNGANVLTF. The CDR3 region has the DNA TGTGCCAGCACGTCCCGAGGGAACGGGGCCAACGTCCTGACTTTC. J is TRBJ2-6 and V is TRBV27; D may be TRBD2 (5 bases). The V gene's germline CDR1 is MNHEY and CDR2 SMNVEV (reference sequence). CDR3 size: 15 residues. V lost 7 bases and J 4 bases, leaving 14 bases between the germline ends.

V gene TRBV6-5 combines with J gene TRBJ1-1, with 12 bases identical to TRBD1. Germline V gene lookup returns CDR1 MNHEY and CDR2 SVGAGI. The trim removed 2 bases at V and 8 bases at J, leaving 9 bases unmatched. The CDR3 covers 16 residues. The CDR3 sequence: CASSYVGWGQGAEAFF. The CDR3 bases are TGTGCCAGCAGTTACGTAGGATGGGGACAGGGGGCCGAAGCTTTCTTT.

The chain is built from TRBV28 and TRBJ2-5, with 7 bases lining up with TRBD2. Trimming removed 2 bases from V and 4 bases from J; junction bases left unmatched: 1. Germline V gene lookup returns CDR1 MDHEN and CDR2 SYDVKM. The CDR3 covers 13 residues. CDR3 protein: CASSLGRVETQYF. In DNA form, the CDR3 reads TGTGCCAGCAGTTTAGGGAGGGTAGAGACCCAGTACTTC.